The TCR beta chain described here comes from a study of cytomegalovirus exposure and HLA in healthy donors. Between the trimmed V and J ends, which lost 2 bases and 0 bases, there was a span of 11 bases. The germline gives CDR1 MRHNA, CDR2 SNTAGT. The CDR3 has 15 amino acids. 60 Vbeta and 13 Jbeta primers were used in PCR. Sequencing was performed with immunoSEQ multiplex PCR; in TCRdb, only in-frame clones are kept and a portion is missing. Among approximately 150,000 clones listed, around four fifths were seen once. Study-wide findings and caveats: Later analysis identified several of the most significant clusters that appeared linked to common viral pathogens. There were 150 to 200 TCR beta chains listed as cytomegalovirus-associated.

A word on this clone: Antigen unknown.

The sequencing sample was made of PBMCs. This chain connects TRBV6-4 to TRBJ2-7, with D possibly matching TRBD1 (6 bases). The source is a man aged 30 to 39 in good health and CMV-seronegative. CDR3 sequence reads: CASSDRGHSSYEQYF. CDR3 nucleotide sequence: TGTGCCAGCAGTGACCGGGGACACAGCTCCTACGAGCAGTACTTC.